A selection of T cell receptor beta chains follows, all from one sample in a study of T cells after yellow fever vaccination. Each CDR3 protein gets one entry after TCRdb re-called the 5' RACE reads with MiXCR. The table includes fewer than 400,000 distinct CDR3 sequences, roughly 10% detected once. The specimen was CD4+ T cells sorted from PBMCs, collected 45 days after the yellow fever booster vaccination. Receptors were obtained from a man younger than 35 who received the YFV17D yellow fever vaccine. CDR3s include the opening cysteine and the closing phenylalanine or tryptophan. Each record gives: CDR3 protein, CDR3 DNA, D gene, V gene, clone size, J gene. The D gene is left open where the match is weak. Not every row has a clone size; where given, it reads once, few, many or a size class.

cdr3_aa: CASSQGYSAGVRFF; cdr3_nt: TGTGCCAGCAGCCAAGGGTATAGTGCGGGGGTGCGGTTCTTC; d_call: TRBD2; v_call: TRBV3-1; clone_size: few; j_call: TRBJ2-1
cdr3_aa: CASSSSTGPGGNTEAFF; cdr3_nt: TGTGCCAGCAGTAGCTCGACAGGTCCAGGCGGAAACACTGAAGCTTTCTTT; d_call: NA; v_call: TRBV6-1; clone_size: NA; j_call: TRBJ1-1
cdr3_aa: CSATPGGTEAFF; cdr3_nt: TGCAGTGCAACCCCCGGGGGCACTGAAGCTTTCTTT; d_call: NA; v_call: TRBV20-1; clone_size: NA; j_call: TRBJ1-1
cdr3_aa: CASSQFPGYGYTF; cdr3_nt: TGCGCCAGCAGCCAATTCCCAGGGTACGGCTACACCTTC; d_call: NA; v_call: TRBV4-1; clone_size: NA; j_call: TRBJ1-2
cdr3_aa: CASSFPAPEAFF; cdr3_nt: TGTGCCAGCAGCTTTCCGGCACCTGAAGCTTTCTTT; d_call: NA; v_call: TRBV5-8; clone_size: few; j_call: TRBJ1-1
cdr3_aa: CASSLSDRFNTGELFF; cdr3_nt: TGCGCCAGCAGCCTTAGTGACAGGTTTAACACCGGGGAGCTGTTTTTT; d_call: NA; v_call: TRBV5-1; clone_size: few; j_call: TRBJ2-2
cdr3_aa: CASSLGGHDNEQFF; cdr3_nt: TGTGCCAGCAGTTTAGGGGGACACGACAATGAGCAGTTCTTC; d_call: NA; v_call: TRBV28; clone_size: many; j_call: TRBJ2-1
cdr3_aa: CSASAATPNSPLHF; cdr3_nt: TGCAGTGCCTCTGCGGCGACCCCCAATTCACCCCTCCACTTT; d_call: NA; v_call: TRBV20-1; clone_size: few; j_call: TRBJ1-6
cdr3_aa: CASSYSDEDTQYF; cdr3_nt: TGTGCCAGCAGTTACTCGGACGAAGATACGCAGTATTTT; d_call: NA; v_call: TRBV6-5; clone_size: few; j_call: TRBJ2-3
cdr3_aa: CASSQGAFRDTQYF; cdr3_nt: TGCGCCAGCAGCCAGGGGGCGTTTAGAGATACGCAGTATTTT; d_call: NA; v_call: TRBV4-3; clone_size: once; j_call: TRBJ2-3
cdr3_aa: CASAGLAGGPRPTSTDTQYF; cdr3_nt: TGTGCCAGCGCCGGACTAGCGGGGGGCCCCCGCCCAACTAGCACAGATACGCAGTATTTT; d_call: TRBD2; v_call: TRBV7-2; clone_size: NA; j_call: TRBJ2-3
cdr3_aa: CASKKLPGLVYNEQFF; cdr3_nt: TGCGCCAGCAAAAAACTACCGGGACTAGTATACAATGAGCAGTTCTTC; d_call: TRBD2; v_call: TRBV5-1; clone_size: NA; j_call: TRBJ2-1
cdr3_aa: CASRVGAWNTEAFF; cdr3_nt: TGTGCCAGTAGAGTCGGGGCCTGGAACACTGAAGCTTTCTTT; d_call: NA; v_call: TRBV19; clone_size: NA; j_call: TRBJ1-1